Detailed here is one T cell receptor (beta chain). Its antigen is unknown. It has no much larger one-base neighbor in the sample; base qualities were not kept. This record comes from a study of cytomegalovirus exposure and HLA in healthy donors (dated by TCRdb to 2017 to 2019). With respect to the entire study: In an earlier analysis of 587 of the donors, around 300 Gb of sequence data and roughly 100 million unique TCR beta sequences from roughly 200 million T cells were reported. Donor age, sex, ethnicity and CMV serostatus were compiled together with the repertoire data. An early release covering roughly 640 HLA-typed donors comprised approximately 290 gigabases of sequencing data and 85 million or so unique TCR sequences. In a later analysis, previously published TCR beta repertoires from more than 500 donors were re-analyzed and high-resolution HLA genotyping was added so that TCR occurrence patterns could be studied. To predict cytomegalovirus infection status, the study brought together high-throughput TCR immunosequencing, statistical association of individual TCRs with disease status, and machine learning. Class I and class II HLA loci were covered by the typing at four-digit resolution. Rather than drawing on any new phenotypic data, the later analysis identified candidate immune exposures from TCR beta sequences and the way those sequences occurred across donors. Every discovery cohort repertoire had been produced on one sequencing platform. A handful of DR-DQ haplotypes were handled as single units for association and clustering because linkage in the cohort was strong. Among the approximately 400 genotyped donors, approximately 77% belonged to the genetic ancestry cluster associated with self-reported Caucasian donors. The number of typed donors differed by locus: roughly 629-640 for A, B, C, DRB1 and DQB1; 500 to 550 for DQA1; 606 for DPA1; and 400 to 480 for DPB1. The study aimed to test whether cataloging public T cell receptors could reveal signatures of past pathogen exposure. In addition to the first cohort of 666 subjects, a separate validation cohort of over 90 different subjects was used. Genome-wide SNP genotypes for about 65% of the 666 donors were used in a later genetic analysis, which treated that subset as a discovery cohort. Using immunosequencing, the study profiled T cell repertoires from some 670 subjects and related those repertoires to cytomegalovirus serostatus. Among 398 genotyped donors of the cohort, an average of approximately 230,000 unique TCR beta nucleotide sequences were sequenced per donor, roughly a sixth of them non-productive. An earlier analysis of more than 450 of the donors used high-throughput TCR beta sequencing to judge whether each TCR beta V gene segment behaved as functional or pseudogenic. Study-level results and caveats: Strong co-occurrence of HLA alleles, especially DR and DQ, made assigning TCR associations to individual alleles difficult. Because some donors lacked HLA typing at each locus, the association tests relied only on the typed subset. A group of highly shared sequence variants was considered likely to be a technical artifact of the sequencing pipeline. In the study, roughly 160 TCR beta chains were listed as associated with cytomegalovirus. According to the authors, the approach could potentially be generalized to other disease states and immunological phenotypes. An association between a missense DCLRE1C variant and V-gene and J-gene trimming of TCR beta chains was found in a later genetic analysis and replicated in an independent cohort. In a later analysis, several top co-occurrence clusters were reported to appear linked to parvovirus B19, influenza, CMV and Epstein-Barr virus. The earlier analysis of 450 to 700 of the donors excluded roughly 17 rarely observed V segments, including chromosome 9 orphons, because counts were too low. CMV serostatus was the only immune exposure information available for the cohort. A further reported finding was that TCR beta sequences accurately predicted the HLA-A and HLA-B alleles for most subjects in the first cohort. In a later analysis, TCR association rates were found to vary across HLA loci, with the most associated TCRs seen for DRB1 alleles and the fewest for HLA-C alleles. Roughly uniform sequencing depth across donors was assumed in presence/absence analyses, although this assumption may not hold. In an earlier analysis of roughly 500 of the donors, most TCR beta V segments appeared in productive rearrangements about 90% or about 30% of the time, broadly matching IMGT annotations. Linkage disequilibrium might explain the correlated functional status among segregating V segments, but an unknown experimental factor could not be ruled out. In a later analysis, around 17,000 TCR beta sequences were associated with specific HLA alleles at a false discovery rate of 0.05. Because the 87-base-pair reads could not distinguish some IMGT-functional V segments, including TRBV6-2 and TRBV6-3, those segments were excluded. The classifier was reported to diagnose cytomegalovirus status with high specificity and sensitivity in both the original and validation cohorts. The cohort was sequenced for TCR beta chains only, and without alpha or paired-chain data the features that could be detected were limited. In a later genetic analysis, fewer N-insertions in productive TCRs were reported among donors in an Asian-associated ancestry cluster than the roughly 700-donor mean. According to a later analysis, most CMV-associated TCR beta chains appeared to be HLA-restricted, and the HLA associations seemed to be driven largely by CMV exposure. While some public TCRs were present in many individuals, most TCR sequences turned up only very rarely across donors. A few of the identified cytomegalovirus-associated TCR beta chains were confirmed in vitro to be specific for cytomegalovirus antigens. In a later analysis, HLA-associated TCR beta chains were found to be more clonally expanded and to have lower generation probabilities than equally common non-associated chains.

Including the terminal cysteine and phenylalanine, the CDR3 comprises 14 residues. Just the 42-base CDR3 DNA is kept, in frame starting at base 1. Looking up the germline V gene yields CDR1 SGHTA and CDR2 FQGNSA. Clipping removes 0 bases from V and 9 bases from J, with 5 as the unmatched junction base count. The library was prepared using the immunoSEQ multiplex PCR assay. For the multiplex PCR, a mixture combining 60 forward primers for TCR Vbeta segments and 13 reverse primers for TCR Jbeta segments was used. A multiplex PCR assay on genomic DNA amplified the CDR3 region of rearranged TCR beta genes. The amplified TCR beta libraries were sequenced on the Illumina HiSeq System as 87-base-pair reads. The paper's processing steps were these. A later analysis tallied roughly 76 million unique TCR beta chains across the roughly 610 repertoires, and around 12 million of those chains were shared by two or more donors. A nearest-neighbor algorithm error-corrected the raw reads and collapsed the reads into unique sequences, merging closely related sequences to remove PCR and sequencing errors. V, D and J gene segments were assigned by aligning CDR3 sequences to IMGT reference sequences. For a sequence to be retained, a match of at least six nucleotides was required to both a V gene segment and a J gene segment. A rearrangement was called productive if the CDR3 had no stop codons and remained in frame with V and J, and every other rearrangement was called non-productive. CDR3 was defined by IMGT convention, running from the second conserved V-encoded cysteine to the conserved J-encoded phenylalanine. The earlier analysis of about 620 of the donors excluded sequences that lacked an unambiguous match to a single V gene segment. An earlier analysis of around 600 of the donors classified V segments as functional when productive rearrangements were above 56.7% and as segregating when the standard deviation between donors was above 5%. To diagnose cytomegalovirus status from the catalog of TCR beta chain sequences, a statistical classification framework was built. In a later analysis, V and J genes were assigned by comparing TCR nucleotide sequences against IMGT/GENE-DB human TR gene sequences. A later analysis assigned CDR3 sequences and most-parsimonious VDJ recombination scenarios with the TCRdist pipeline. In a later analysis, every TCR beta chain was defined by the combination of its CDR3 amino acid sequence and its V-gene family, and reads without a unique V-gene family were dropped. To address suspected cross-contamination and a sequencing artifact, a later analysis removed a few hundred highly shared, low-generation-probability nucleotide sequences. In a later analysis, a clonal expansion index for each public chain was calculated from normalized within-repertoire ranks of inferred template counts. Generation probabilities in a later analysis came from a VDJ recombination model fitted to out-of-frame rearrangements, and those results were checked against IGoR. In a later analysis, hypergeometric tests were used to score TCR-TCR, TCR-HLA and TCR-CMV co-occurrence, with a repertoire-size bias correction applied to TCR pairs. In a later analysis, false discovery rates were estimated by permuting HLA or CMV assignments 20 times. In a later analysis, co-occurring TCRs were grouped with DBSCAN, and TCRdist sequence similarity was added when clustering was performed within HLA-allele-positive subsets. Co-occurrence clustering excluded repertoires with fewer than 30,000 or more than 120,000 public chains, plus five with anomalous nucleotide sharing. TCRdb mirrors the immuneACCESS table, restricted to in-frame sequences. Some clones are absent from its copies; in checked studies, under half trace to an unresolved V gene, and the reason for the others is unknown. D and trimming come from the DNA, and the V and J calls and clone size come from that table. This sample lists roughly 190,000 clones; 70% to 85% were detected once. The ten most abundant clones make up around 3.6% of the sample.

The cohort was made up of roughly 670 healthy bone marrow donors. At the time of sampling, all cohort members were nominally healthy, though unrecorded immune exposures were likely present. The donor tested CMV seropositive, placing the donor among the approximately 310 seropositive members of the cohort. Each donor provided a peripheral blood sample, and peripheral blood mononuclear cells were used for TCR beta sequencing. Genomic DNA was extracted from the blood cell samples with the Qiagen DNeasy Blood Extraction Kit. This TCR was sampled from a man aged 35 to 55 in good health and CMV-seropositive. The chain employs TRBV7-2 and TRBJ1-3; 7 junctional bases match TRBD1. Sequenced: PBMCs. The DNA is TGTGCCAGCAGCTTAGCGGAGGGGGCCGGCACCATATATTTT. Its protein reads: CASSLAEGAGTIYF.